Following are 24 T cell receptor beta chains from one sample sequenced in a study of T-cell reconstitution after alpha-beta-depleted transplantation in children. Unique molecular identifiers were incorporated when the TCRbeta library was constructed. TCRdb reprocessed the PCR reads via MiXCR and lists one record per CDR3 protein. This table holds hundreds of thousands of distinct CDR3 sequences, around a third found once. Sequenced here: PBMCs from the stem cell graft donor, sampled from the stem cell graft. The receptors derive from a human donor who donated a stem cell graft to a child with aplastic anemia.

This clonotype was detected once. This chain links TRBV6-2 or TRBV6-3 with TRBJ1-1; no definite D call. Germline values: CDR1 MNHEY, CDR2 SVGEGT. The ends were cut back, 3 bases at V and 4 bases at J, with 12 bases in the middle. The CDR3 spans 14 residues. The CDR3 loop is CASSYQALGTEAFF. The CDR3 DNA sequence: TGTGCCAGCAGTTATCAGGCGTTGGGCACTGAAGCTTTCTTT.

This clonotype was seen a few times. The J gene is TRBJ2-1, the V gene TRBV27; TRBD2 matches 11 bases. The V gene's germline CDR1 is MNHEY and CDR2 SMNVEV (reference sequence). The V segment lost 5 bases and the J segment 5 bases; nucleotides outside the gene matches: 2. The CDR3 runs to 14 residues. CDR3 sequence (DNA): TGTGCCAGCAGTCTGGGACTAGCGGACAATGAGCAGTTCTTC. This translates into CASSLGLADNEQFF.

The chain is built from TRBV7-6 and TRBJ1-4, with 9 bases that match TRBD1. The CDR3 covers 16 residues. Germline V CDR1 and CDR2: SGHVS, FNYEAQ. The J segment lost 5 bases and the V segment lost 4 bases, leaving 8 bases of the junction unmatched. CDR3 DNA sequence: TGTGCCAGCAGCTCCCTGCAAGACAGGGGGAATGAAAAACTGTTTTTT. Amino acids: CASSSLQDRGNEKLFF.

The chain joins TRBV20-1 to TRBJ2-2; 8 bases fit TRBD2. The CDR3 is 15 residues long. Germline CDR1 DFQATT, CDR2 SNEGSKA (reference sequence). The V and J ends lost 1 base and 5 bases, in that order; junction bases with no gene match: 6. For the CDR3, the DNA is TGCAGTGCTAGAGCCCTCGGCGGGAGGACCGGGGAGCTGTTTTTT. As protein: CSARALGGRTGELFF.

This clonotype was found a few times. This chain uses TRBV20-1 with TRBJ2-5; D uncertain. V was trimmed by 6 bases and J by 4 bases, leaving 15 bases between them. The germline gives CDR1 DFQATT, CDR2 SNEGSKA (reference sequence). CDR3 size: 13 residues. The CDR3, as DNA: TGCAGTGCCTTAGACGGCCCGAGAGAGACCCAGTACTTC. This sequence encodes CSALDGPRETQYF.

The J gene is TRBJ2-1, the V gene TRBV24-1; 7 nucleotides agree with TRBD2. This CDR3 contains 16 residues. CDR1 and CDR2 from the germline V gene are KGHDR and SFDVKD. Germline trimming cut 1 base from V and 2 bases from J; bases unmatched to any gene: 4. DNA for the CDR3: TGTGCCACCAGTGATTTTGGCGGGACTACCTACAATGAGCAGTTCTTC. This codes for CATSDFGGTTYNEQFF.

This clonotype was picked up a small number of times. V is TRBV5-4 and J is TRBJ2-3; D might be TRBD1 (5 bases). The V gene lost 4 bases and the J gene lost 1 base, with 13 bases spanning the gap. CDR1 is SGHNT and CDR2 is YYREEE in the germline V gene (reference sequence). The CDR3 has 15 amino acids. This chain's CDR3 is CASSAVGARTDTQYF. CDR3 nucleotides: TGTGCCAGCAGCGCCGTTGGGGCCCGCACAGATACGCAGTATTTT.

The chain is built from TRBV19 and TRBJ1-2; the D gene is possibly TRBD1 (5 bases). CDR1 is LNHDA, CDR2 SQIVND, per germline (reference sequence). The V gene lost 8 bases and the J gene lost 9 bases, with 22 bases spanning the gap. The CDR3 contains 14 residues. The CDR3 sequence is CASQGDLESFRYTF. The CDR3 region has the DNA TGTGCCAGTCAAGGGGACTTGGAAAGTTTCCGCTACACCTTC.

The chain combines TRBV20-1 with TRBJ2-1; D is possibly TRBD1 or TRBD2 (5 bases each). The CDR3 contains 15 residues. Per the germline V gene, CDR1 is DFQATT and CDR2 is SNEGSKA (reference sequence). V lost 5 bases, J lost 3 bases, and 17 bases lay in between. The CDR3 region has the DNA TGCAGTGCTCCTGGGACCCAACTACTCTACAATGAGCAGTTCTTC. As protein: CSAPGTQLLYNEQFF.

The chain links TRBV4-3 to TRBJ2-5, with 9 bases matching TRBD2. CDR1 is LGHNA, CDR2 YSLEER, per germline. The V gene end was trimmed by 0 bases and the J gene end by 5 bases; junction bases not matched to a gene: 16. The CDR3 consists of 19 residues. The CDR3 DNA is TGCGCCAGCAGCCAAGATTTACCCTCGGGGGTAGCGGGAGTTGAGACCCAGTACTTC. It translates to CASSQDLPSGVAGVETQYF.

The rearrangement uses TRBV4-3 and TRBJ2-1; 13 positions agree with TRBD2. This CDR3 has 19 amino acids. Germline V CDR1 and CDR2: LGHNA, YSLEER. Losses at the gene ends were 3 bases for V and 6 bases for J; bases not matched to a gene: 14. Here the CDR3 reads CASSHTVGPGLAGSNEQFF. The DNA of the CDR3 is TGCGCCAGCAGCCACACAGTCGGACCGGGACTAGCGGGATCCAATGAGCAGTTCTTC.

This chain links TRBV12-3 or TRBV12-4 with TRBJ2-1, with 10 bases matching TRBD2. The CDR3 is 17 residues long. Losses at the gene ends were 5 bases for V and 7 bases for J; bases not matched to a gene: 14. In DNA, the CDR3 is TGTGCCAGCAGTCGCCCCCAGACTAGCGGGTCCCTAAATGAGCAGTTCTTC. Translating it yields CASSRPQTSGSLNEQFF.

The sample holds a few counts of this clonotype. The CDR3 bases are TGTGCCAGCAGCAACCACGGTAATGAGCAGTTCTTC. The encoded protein is CASSNHGNEQFF. The J gene is TRBJ2-1, the V gene TRBV7-9; D gene ambiguous. This CDR3 is 12 amino acids long. CDR1 SEHNR and CDR2 FQNEAQ come from the germline V gene (reference sequence). With 5 bases removed from V and 7 bases from J, the gap between germline ends came to 9 bases.

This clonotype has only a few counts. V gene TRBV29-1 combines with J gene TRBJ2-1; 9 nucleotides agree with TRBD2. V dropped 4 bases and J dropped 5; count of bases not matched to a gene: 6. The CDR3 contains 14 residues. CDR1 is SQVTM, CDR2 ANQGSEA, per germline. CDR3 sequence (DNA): TGCAGCGTTGTCATCCTAGCGGGACACAATGAGCAGTTCTTC. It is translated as CSVVILAGHNEQFF.

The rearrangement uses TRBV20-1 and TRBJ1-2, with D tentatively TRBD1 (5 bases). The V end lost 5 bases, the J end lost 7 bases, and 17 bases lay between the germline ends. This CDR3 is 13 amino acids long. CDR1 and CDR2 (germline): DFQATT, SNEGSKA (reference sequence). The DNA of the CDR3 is TGCAGTGCTTTTACTCAGGGTTTTGGTGGCTACACCTTC. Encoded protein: CSAFTQGFGGYTF.

CDR3 residues: CASSLRGGIQSQAYSYNEQFF. The DNA of the CDR3 is TGTGCCAGCAGCTTAAGGGGCGGGATACAGTCGCAGGCCTACTCCTACAATGAGCAGTTCTTC. The chain is built from TRBV7-3 and TRBJ2-1; D possibly corresponds to TRBD2 (6 bases). The V and J ends lost 1 base and 0 bases respectively, with 25 bases between them. This CDR3 has 21 residues. CDR1 SGHTA and CDR2 FQGTGA come from the germline V gene.

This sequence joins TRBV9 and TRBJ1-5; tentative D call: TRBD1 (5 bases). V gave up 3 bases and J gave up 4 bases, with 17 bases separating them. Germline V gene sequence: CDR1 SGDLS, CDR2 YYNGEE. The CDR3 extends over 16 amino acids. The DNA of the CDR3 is TGTGCCAGCAGCGGAGGCCTGGGGCAGGGAAATCAGCCCCAGCATTTT. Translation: CASSGGLGQGNQPQHF.

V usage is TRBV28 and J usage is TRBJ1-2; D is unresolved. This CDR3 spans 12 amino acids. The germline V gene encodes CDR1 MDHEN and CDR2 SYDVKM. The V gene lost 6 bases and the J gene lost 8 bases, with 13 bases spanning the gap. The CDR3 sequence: CASSQAAEGYTF. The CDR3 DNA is TGTGCCAGCAGCCAGGCAGCGGAGGGCTACACCTTC.

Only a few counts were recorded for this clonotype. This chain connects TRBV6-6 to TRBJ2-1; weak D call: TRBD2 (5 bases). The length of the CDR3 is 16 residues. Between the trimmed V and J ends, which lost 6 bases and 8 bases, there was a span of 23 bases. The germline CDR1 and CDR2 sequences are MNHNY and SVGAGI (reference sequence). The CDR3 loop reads CASRETRTQSRDEQFF. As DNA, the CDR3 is TGTGCCAGCAGGGAAACCCGGACTCAATCCCGTGATGAGCAGTTCTTC.

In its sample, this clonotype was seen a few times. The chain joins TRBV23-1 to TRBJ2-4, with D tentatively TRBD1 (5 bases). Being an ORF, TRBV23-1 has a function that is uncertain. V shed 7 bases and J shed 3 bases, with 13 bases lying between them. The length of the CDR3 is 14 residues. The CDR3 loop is CASKVGHCKNIQYF. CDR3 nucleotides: TGCGCCAGCAAGGTCGGACACTGCAAAAACATTCAGTACTTC.

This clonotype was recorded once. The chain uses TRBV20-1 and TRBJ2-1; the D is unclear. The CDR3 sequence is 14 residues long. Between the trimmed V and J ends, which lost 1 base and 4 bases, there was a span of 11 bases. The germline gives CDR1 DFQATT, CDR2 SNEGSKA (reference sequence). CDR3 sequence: CSARVVGGYNEQFF. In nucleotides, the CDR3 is TGCAGTGCTAGAGTCGTCGGCGGTTACAATGAGCAGTTCTTC.

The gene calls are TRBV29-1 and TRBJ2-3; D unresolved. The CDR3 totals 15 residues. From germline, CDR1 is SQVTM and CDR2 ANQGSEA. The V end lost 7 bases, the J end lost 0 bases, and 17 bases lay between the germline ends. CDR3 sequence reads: CSARETGTSTDTQYF. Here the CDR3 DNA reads TGCAGCGCTCGCGAGACTGGAACTAGCACAGATACGCAGTATTTT.

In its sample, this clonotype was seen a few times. The CDR3 DNA follows: TGTGCCAGCAGTCCCGTAGTTGGAGAGCAGTTCTTC. It encodes CASSPVVGEQFF. This chain joins TRBV12-3 or TRBV12-4 and TRBJ2-1; D is uncertain. Trimming left V 5 bases short and J 10 bases short, with 12 bases between. CDR3 length: 12 residues.

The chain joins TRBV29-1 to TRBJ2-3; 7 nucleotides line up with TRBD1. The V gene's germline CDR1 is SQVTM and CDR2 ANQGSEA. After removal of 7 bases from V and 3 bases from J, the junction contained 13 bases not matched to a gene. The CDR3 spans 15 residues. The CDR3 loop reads CSAPGGPRETDTQYF. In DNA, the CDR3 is TGCAGCGCCCCAGGGGGACCGCGAGAAACAGATACGCAGTATTTT.